Listed below are T cell receptor beta chains from one sample, sequenced in a study of blood T cell repertoires in COVID-19. Only in-frame clones appear in the TCRdb table, and some are missing; sequencing was by immunoSEQ multiplex PCR. The data contain around 370,000 clones, around 91% of them seen just once; the ten biggest clones take up less than 3.5%. The sample consisted of peripheral blood. The source is a woman younger than 30 who had recovered from COVID-19. Both conserved end residues are trimmed from each CDR3. Not all rows give a size; the values are once, few, many and, for expanded clones, a class.

.,TRBV19,TRBJ2-2,ASSVQGSDTGELF
.,TRBV5-6,TRBJ1-2,ASSFREFYGYT
few,TRBV21-1,TRBJ2-1,ASSKAWHNPNEQF
.,TRBV27,TRBJ1-1,ASIRNTEAF
.,TRBV7-8,TRBJ1-1,ASSITRQGTF
.,TRBV11-2,TRBJ1-3,ASSLEARQGRNTIY
once,TRBV12-3/TRBV12-4,TRBJ2-2,ASSRGGELF
.,TRBV6-7,TRBJ1-5,ATQGADSNQPQH
.,TRBV24-1,TRBJ2-3,ATSDGGDRDTQY
few,TRBV5-1,TRBJ1-2,ASSWRDSNYGYT
once,TRBV29-1,TRBJ2-5,SVDDRVGETQY
.,TRBV7-9,TRBJ2-2,ASRPAGGTGELF
.,TRBV19,TRBJ2-2,ASAGTGSAGELF
.,TRBV12-5,TRBJ1-5,ASGFFSSRVSNQPQH
.,TRBV7-2,TRBJ1-2,ASSLLRTGGWYGYT
.,TRBV7-7,TRBJ2-5,ASSLVAGYQETQY
.,TRBV11-3,TRBJ2-1,ASSFEDEQF
.,TRBV6-4,TRBJ1-1,ASSDSRGGVTEAF
.,TRBV5-6,TRBJ1-2,ASSTRTGEINYGYT
.,TRBV19,TRBJ1-6,ASSLTGGGGSPLH
.,TRBV19,TRBJ1-1,ASQNLPAEAF
once,TRBV28,TRBJ1-1,ASLGGGAGNTEAF
.,TRBV3-1/TRBV3-2,TRBJ2-1,ASSQLADEQF
.,TRBV11-3,TRBJ2-1,ASSLGTGYNEQF
few,TRBV7-8,TRBJ2-5,ASSARPEGLASGRGETQY
.,TRBV20-1,TRBJ1-2,SASRTANYGYT
.,TRBV21-1,TRBJ2-4,ASSGTGCTKNIQY
.,TRBV5-6,TRBJ1-6,ASSPGVWGLNSPLH
.,TRBV3-1/TRBV3-2,TRBJ1-1,ASSQGPRQGLVTEAF
.,TRBV19,TRBJ2-1,ASRGTQGYNEQF
.,TRBV21-1,TRBJ2-5,ASSKDEGGETQY
.,TRBV6-5,TRBJ1-5,ASRKLDSNQPQH
.,TRBV4-1,TRBJ2-1,ASSHLRVGLATYNEQF
.,TRBV19,TRBJ1-1,ASKTQGETEAF
.,TRBV30,TRBJ1-2,ASRQGSYGYT
.,TRBV4-3,TRBJ1-4,ASSHTGLAANEKLF
few,TRBV5-1,TRBJ1-2,ASSKASVETNYGYT
.,TRBV4-3,TRBJ2-3,ASSPRRASGKYSTDTQY
.,TRBV19,TRBJ1-6,ASNQMRPYNSPLH
.,TRBV15,TRBJ1-2,ATSTPRDRSTGGYT
.,TRBV2,TRBJ2-1,ASRGQAGLYNEQF
.,TRBV19,TRBJ2-3,ASSPRGDTQY
.,TRBV5-4,TRBJ1-1,ASSLGQANTEAF
.,TRBV11-3,TRBJ2-5,ASSLDRETQY
.,TRBV6-2/TRBV6-3,TRBJ2-1,ASSSSRSDYNEQF
.,TRBV5-1,TRBJ1-1,ASSFSTGRFTEAF
.,TRBV19,TRBJ2-3,ASSIAAGGPNWDTQY
.,TRBV9,TRBJ2-4,ASSHNILQGADIQY